This note documents a single TCR beta chain sequence. This entry is derived from a study of T cells in Graves' hyperthyroidism and ophthalmopathy. It was considered stable Graves' hyperthyroidism when ophthalmopathy did not progress within 18 months. Uncontrolled infection, other autoimmune disease, pregnancy or lactation excluded patients. The CDR3 runs to 12 residues. CDR1 is MGHDK and CDR2 is SYGVNS in the germline V gene. V was cut by 10 bases and J by 5 bases, with 14 bases left in between. RNA transcripts served as the template for amplifying TCR beta CDR3 regions. A set of HTBI primers served as the primers for a first-round RT-PCR of the TCR CDR3. TCRdb recomputed calls from the multiplex PCR reads with MiXCR, one row per CDR3 protein. The data hold about 420,000 distinct CDR3 sequences, with about a sixth observed a single time.

Sequencing was done on a sample of blood. This chain uses TRBV25-1 with TRBJ1-1; D is perhaps TRBD1 (5 bases). The receptor was isolated from a woman aged 18 to 35 with Graves' hyperthyroidism. This CDR3 reads CATGTAGTEAFF. CDR3 DNA sequence: TGTGCCACGGGGACGGCGGGGACTGAAGCTTTCTTT.